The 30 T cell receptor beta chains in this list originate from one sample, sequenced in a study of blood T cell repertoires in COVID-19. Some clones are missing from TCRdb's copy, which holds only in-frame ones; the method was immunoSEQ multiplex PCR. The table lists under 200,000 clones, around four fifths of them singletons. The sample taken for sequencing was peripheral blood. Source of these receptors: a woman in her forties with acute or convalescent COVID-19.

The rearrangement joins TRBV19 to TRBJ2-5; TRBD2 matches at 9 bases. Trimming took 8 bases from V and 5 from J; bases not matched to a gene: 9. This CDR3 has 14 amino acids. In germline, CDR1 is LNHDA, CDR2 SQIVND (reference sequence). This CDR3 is CASRLAGDRETQYF. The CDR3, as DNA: TGTGCCAGTCGATTAGCGGGGGACCGGGAGACCCAGTACTTC.

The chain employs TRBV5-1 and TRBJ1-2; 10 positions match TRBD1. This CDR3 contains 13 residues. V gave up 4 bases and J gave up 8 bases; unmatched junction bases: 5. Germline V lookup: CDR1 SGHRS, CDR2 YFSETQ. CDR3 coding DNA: TGCGCCAGCAGCGGGACAGGGGACAACGGCTACACCTTC. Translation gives CASSGTGDNGYTF.

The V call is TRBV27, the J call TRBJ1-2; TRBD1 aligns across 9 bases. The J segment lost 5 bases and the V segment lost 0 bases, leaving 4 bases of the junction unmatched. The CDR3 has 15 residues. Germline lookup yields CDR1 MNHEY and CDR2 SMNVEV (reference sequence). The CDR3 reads CASSLSPGQGYGYTF. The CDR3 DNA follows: TGTGCCAGCAGTTTATCTCCGGGACAGGGTTATGGCTACACCTTC.

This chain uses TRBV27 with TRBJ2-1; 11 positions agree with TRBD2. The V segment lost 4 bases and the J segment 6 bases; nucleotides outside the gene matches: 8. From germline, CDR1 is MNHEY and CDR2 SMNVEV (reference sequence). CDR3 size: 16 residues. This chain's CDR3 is CASSYQLAGGLNEQFF. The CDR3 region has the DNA TGTGCCAGCAGTTACCAGCTAGCGGGAGGACTCAATGAGCAGTTCTTC.

In DNA, the CDR3 is TGTGCCAGCAGTTTAGGACAGGGAGAGGAGCCCCAGCATTTT. This sequence encodes CASSLGQGEEPQHF. The chain carries TRBV28 and TRBJ1-5, with 8 bases aligning to TRBD1. With 2 bases clipped from V and 8 bases from J, the junction kept 5 bases outside the gene matches. The germline gives CDR1 MDHEN, CDR2 SYDVKM. The CDR3 loop spans 14 amino acids. Full variable domain (outside the CDR3, taken from reference TRBV28 and TRBJ1-5): DVKVTQSSRYLVKRTGEKVFLECVQDMDHENMFWYRQDPGLGLRLIYFSYDVKMKEKGDIPEGYSVSREKKERFSLILESASTNQTSMYLCASSLGQGEEPQHFGDGTRLSIL.

The CDR3: CASSWTGPGNQPQHF. The CDR3 nucleotides are TGTGCCAGCAGCTGGACAGGGCCTGGCAATCAGCCCCAGCATTTT. This rearrangement joins TRBV5-5 to TRBJ1-5; the match to TRBD1 covers 8 bases. From germline, CDR1 is SGHKS and CDR2 YYEKEE (reference sequence). The V segment lost 3 bases and the J segment 2 bases; nucleotides outside the gene matches: 4. The CDR3 extends over 15 amino acids. Full variable domain (outside the CDR3, taken from reference TRBV5-5 and TRBJ1-5): DAGVTQSPTHLIKTRGQQVTLRCSPISGHKSVSWYQQVLGQGPQFIFQYYEKEERGRGNFPDRFSARQFPNYSSELNVNALLLGDSALYLCASSWTGPGNQPQHFGDGTRLSIL.

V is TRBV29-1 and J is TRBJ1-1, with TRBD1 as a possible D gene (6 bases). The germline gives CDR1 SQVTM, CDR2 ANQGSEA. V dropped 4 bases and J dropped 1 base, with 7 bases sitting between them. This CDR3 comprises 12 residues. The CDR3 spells CSVGGGNTEAFF. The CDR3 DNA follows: TGCAGCGTTGGAGGGGGGAACACTGAAGCTTTCTTT.

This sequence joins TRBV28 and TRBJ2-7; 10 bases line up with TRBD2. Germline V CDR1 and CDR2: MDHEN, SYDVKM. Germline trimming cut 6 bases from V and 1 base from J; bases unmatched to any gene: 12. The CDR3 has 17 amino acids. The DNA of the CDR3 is TGTGCCAGCAGCCGAATACCAAGCGGGGGGGTTTCCTACGAGCAGTACTTC. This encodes CASSRIPSGGVSYEQYF.

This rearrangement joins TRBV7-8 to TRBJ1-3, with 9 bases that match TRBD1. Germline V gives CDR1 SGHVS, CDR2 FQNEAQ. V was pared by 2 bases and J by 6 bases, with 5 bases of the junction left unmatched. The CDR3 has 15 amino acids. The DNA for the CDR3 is TGTGCCAGCAGCTTACTTGGGGACAGGGAAAACACCATATATTTT. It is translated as CASSLLGDRENTIYF.

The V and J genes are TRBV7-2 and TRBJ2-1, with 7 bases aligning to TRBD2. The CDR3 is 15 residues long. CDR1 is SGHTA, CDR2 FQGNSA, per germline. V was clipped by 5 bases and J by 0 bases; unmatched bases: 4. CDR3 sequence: CASSPQRDSYNEQFF. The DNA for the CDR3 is TGTGCCAGCAGCCCCCAGCGGGACTCCTACAATGAGCAGTTCTTC.

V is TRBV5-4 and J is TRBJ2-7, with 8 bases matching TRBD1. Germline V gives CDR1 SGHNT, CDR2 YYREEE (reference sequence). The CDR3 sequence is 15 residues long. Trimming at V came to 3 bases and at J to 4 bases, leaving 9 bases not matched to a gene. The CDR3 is CASSSGGQGIYEQYF. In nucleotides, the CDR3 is TGTGCCAGCAGCTCCGGAGGACAGGGAATTTACGAGCAGTACTTC.

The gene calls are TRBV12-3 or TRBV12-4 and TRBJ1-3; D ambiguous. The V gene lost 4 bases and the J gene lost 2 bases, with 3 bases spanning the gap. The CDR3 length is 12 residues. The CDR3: CASSSTGNTIYF. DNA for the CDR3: TGTGCCAGCAGTTCAACTGGAAACACCATATATTTT.

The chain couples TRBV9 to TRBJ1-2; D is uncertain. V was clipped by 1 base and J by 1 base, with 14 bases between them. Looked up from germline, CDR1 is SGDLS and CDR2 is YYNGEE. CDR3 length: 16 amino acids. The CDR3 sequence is CASSVLPPGVNYGYTF. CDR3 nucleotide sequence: TGTGCCAGCAGCGTATTACCCCCCGGGGTTAACTATGGCTACACCTTC.

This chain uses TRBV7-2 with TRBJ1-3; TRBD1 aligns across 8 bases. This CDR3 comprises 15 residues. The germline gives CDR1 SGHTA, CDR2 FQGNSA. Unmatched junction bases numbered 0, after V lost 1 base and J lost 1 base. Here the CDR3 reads CASSLGTGSGNTIYF. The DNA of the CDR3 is TGTGCCAGCAGCTTAGGGACAGGGTCTGGAAACACCATATATTTT.

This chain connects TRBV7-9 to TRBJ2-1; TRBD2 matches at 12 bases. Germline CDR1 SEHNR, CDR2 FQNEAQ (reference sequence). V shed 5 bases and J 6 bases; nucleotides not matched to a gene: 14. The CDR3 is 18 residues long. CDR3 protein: CASSILTGLAGSGNEQFF. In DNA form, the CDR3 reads TGTGCCAGCAGCATCCTGACCGGACTAGCGGGATCGGGCAATGAGCAGTTCTTC.

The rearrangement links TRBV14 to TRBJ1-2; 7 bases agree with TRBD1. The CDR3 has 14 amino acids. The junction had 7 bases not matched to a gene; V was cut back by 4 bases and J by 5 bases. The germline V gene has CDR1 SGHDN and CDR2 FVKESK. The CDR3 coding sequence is TGTGCCAGCAGCCGCCGGGACAGCCTTTATGGCTACACCTTC. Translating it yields CASSRRDSLYGYTF.

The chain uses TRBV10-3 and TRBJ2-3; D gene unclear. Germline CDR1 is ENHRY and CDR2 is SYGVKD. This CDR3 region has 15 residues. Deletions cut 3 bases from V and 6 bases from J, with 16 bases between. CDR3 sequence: CAISDRNAVGDTQYF. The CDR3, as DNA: TGTGCCATCAGTGATCGTAACGCGGTTGGCGATACGCAGTATTTT.

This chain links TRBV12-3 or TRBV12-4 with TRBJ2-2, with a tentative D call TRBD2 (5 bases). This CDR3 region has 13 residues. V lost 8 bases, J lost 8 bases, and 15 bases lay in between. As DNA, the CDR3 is TGTGCCAGCGGAGGTAGTGGGGAGGGGGAGCTGTTTTTT. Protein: CASGGSGEGELFF.

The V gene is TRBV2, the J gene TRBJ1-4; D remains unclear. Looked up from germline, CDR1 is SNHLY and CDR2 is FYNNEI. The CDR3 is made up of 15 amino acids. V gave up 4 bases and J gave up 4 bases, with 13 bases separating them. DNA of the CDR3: TGTGCCAGCAGTGGAATGCGTCCAATTAATGAAAAACTGTTTTTT. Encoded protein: CASSGMRPINEKLFF.

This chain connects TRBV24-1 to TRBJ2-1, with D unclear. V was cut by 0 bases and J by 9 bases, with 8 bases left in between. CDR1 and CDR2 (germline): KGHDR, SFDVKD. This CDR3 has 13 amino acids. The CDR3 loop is CATSDLSLREQFF. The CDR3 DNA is TGTGCCACCAGTGATTTGAGCCTACGTGAGCAGTTCTTC.

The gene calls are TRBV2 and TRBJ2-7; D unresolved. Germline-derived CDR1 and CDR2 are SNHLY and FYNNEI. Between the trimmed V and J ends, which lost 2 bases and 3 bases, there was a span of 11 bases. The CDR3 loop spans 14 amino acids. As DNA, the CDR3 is TGTGCCAGCAGTGAAACGGTCTATCTCTACGAGCAGTACTTC. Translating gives CASSETVYLYEQYF.

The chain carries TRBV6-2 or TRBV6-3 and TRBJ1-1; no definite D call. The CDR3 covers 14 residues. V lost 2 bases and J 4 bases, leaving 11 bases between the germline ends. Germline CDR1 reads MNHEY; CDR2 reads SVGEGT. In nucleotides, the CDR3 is TGTGCCAGCAGTTACGGTTCCCCACTCACTGAAGCTTTCTTT. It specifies CASSYGSPLTEAFF.

This chain's CDR3 is CASSLALGGSYEQYF. The DNA for the CDR3 is TGTGCCAGCAGCTTAGCATTAGGAGGCTCCTACGAGCAGTACTTC. The chain uses TRBV7-6 and TRBJ2-7, with TRBD2 as a possible D gene (5 bases). Germline assignment: CDR1 SGHVS and CDR2 FNYEAQ. The length of the CDR3 is 15 residues. With 0 bases removed from V and 0 bases from J, the gap between germline ends came to 9 bases.

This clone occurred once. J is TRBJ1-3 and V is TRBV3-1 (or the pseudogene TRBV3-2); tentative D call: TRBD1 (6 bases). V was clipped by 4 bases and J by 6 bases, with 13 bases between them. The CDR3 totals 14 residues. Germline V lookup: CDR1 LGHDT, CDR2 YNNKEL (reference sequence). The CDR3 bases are TGTGCCAGCAGCCCAGACTACAGGGAAAACACCATATATTTT. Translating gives CASSPDYRENTIYF.

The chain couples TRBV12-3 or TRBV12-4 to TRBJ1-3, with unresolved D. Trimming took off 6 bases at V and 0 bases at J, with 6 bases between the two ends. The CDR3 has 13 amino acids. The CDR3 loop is CASRAHSGNTIYF. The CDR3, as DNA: TGTGCCAGCAGGGCACACTCTGGAAACACCATATATTTT.

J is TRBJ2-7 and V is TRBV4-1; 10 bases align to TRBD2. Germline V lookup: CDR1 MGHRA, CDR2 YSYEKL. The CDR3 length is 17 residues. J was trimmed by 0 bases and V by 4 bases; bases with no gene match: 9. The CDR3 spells CASSPGSGRSRSYEQYF. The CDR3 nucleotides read TGCGCCAGCAGCCCGGGTAGCGGGAGGAGTCGCTCCTACGAGCAGTACTTC.

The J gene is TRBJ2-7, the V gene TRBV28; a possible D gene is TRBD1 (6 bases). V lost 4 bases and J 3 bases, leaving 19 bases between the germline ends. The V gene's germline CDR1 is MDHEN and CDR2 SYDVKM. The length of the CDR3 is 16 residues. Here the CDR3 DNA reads TGTGCCAGCAGTTCTACCACAGGGAAATATAACTACGAGCAGTACTTC. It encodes CASSSTTGKYNYEQYF.

The CDR3 sequence is CASSGGPVLFNYEQYF. CDR3 DNA sequence: TGTGCCAGCAGCGGTGGGCCTGTGCTTTTCAACTACGAGCAGTACTTC. This chain joins TRBV9 and TRBJ2-7, with D uncertain. The germline gives CDR1 SGDLS, CDR2 YYNGEE. The V and J ends lost 3 bases and 3 bases respectively, with 19 bases between them. This CDR3 is 16 amino acids long.

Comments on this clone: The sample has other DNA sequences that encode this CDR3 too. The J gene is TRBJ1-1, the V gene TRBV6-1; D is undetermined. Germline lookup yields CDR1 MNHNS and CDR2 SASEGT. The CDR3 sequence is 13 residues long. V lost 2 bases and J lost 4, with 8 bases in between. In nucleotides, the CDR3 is TGTGCCAGCAGTGAACGGGGATTCACTGAAGCTTTCTTT. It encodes CASSERGFTEAFF.

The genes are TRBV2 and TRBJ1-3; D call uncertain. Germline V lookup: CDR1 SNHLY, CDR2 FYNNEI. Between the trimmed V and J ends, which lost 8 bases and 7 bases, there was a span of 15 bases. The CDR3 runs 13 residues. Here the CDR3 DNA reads TGTGCCAGCGGCAGCAGGCGGGTCAACACCATATATTTT. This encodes CASGSRRVNTIYF.